Listed here is a single T cell receptor beta chain. Which antigen it targets is not known. Base qualities are not provided; no much larger clone lies one nucleotide away. The CDR3 runs 14 amino acids, cysteine and phenylalanine included. The sequence is cut down to CDR3 DNA, 42 bases in frame from base 1. Reading the germline V gene gives CDR1 MRHNA and CDR2 SNTAGT. V loses 4 bases, J loses 1 base, and the germline ends lie 10 bases apart. This sample is part of a study of blood T cell repertoires in COVID-19 (dated by TCRdb to 2018 to 2021). Study-wide context: Samples covering the acute and convalescent phases of COVID-19 were provided by collaborators in the United States, Italy and Spain. Where available, HLA class I and class II types were obtained from metadata supplied by the sample provider rather than from assay-based typing. The repertoires were released in a freely available public database intended as a resource for research on the immune response to SARS-CoV-2. Nearly every sample came with metadata listing a de-identified subject ID, COVID-19 status, age in years and sex. The samples were drawn from the first 160 participants of the ongoing ImmuneRACE study and from over 950 subjects provided by 6 global collaborators. Subjects who had been exposed to COVID-19, were actively infected with it, or had recovered from it provided the deeply sampled blood TCRbeta repertoires that made up the dataset. The prospective study material was composed of cDNA or gDNA derived from T cells, B-cell-depleted T cells, or PBMCs.

TCRbeta CDR3 regions were amplified from genomic DNA by means of the immunoSEQ Assay, a bias-controlled multiplex PCR. For the original study's pipeline: The number of nucleated cells in each sample was estimated by amplification of reference gene primers within the assay. Sequence reads were collapsed and filtered to measure the absolute abundance of every unique TCRbeta CDR3 rearrangement. For each sample, productive Simpson clonality was calculated by taking the square root of Simpson's diversity index across productive rearrangements. What TCRdb holds here is the immuneACCESS table cut down to in-frame rearrangements. Part of the clones is not present; checked against another copy, under half of the missing clones reflect an unresolved V gene, and the others are unexplained. From that table come the V and J calls and clone size; the DNA was used to work out D and trimming. The sample table records about 100,000 clones; about two thirds of these occur just once. The ten largest clones represent about 2% of the sample.

Whole blood was collected in K2EDTA tubes by collaborating institutions according to the institutions' own protocols. For TCRbeta analysis, collaborators shipped samples as frozen whole blood, isolated PBMCs, or DNA extracted from either of those sample types. What the research found in general, with its limitations: Clinical and demographic metadata were provided uncurated, with the amount varying by source and participant.

The chain links TRBV6-4 with TRBJ1-1, with the D gene call left open. Sequencing was done on a sample of peripheral blood. The receptor's source is a woman between 40 and 50 years old with acute or convalescent COVID-19. The nucleotide sequence is TGTGCCAGCAGTGCGGTCGGTAAGAACACTGAAGCTTTCTTT. The encoded protein is CASSAVGKNTEAFF.